Listed here is a single TCR beta chain. The antigen remains unidentified. Germline-derived CDR1 and CDR2 are MDHEN and SYDVKM. Losses at the gene ends were 3 bases for V and 6 bases for J; bases not matched to a gene: 6. This CDR3 region has 14 residues. This record comes from a study of blood T cells in healthy people across ages. Findings and limits, study-wide: It was the long-lived donors that had more naive CD4+ cells and higher diversity than aged donors.

A second roughly 7 to 11 cycle PCR used barcoded and J-beta primers. TCRdb re-called the 5' RACE reads with MiXCR, one entry per CDR3 protein. The profile shows about 1.8 million distinct CDR3 sequences, about 50% of them singletons. The rearrangement links TRBV28 to TRBJ2-7, with TRBD2 matching over 9 bases. Source material: blood. This clonotype was sampled from a woman between 35 and 50 years old in good health. Written as DNA, the CDR3 is TGTGCCAGCAGTTTCGGCGGGGGGGCTACCGAGCAGTACTTC. Translation: CASSFGGGATEQYF.